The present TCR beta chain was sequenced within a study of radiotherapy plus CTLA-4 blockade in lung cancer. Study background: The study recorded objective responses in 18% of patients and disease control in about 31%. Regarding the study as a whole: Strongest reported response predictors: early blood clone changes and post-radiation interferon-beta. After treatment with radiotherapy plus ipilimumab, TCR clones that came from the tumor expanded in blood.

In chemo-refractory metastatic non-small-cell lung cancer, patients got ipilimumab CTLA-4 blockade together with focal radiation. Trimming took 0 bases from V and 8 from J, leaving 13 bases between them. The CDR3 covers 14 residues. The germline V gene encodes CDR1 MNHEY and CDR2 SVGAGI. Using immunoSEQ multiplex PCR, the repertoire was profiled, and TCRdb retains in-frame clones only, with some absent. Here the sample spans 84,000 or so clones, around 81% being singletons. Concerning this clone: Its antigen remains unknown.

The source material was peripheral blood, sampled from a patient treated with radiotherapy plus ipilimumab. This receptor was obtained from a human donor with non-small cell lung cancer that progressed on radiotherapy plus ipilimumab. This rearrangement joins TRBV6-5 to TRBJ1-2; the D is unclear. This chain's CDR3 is CASSYSQAPGGYTF. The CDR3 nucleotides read TGTGCCAGCAGTTACTCCCAGGCCCCGGGGGGCTACACCTTC.